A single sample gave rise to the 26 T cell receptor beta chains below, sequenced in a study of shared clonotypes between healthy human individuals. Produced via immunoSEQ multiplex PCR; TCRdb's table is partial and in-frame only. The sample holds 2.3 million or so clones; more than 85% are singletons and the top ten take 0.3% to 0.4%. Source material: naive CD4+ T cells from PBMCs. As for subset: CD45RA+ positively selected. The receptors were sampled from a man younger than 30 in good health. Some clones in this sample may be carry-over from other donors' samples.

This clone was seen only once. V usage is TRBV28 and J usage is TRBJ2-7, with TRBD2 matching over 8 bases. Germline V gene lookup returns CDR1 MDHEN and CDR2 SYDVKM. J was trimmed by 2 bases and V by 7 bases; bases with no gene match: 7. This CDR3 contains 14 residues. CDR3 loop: CASTGSGVTYEQYF. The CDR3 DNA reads TGTGCCAGCACCGGTAGCGGGGTTACCTACGAGCAGTACTTC.

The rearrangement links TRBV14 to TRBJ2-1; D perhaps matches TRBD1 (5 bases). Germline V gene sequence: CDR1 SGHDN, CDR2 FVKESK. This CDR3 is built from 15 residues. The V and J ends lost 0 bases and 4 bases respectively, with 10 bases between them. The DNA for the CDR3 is TGTGCCAGCAGCCAAGATCAGGGCTGGTACAATGAGCAGTTCTTC. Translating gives CASSQDQGWYNEQFF.

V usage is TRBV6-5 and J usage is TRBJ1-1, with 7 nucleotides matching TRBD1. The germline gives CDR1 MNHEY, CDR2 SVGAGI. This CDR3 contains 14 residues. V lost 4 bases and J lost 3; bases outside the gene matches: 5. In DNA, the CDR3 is TGTGCCAGCAGTTGGAACACAGGGGACACTGAAGCTTTCTTT. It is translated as CASSWNTGDTEAFF.

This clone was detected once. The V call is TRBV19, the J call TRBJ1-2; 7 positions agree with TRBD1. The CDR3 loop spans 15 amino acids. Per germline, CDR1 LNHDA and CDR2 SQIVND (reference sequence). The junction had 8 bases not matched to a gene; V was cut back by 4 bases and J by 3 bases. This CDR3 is CASSTRTGDHYGYTF. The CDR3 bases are TGTGCCAGTAGTACTAGAACAGGGGACCACTATGGCTACACCTTC.

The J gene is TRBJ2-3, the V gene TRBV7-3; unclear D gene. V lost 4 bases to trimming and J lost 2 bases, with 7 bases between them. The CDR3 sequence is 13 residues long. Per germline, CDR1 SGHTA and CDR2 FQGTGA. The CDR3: CASSSPLTDTQYF. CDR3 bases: TGTGCCAGCAGCTCCCCCCTCACAGATACGCAGTATTTT.

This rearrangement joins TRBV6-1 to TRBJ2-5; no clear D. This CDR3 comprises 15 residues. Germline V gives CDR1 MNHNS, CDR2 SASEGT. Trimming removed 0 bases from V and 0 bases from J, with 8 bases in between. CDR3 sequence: CASSEAAANQETQYF. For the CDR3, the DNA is TGTGCCAGCAGTGAAGCGGCGGCGAACCAAGAGACCCAGTACTTC.

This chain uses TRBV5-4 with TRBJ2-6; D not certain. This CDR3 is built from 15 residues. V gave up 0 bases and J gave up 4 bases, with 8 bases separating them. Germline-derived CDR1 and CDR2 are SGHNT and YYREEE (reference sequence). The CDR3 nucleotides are TGTGCCAGCAGCTTGGAGGGTGCGGGGGCCAACGTCCTGACTTTC. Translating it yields CASSLEGAGANVLTF.

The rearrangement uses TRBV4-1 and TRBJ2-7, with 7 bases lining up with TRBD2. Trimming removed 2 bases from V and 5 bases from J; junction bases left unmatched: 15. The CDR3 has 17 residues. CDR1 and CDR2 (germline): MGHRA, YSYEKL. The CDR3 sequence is CASSQRSQVLATHEQYF. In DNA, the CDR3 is TGCGCCAGCAGCCAAAGGTCTCAGGTACTAGCGACTCACGAGCAGTACTTC.

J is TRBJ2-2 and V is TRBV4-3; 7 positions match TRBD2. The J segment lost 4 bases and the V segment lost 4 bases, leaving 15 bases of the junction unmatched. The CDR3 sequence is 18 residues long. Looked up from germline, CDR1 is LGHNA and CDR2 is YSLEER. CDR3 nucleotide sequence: TGCGCCAGCAGCCGCTCGGCGGGGGTCCGGGGCGGCACCGGGGAGCTGTTTTTT. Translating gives CASSRSAGVRGGTGELFF.

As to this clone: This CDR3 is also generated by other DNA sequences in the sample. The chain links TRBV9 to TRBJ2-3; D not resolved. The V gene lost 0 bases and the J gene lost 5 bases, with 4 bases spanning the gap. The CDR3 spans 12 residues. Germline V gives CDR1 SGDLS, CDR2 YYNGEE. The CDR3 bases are TGTGCCAGCAGCGTAGACCGAGATACGCAGTATTTT. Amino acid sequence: CASSVDRDTQYF.

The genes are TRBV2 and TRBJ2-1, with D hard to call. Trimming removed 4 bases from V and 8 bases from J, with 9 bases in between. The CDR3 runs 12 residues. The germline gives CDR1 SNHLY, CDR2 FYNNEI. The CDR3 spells CASSVEWDEQFF. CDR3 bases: TGTGCCAGCAGTGTTGAGTGGGATGAGCAGTTCTTC.

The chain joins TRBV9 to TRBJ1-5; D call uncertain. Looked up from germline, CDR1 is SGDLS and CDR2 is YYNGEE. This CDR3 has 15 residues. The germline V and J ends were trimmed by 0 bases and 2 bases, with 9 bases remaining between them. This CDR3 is CASSVGSGGNQPQHF. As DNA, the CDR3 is TGTGCCAGCAGCGTAGGGTCTGGGGGCAATCAGCCCCAGCATTTT.

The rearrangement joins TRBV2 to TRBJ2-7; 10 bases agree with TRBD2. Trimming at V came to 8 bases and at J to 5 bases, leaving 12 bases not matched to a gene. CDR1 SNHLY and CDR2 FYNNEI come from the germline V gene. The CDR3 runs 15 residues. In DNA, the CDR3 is TGTGCCAGCCTAGGACTAGCGGCCGTGAGGAACGAGCAGTACTTC. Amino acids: CASLGLAAVRNEQYF.

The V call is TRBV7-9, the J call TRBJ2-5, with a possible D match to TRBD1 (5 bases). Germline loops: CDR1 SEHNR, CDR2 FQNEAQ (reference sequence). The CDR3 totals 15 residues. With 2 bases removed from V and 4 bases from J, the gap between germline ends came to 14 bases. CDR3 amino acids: CASSLNQGQGETQYF. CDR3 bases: TGTGCCAGCAGCTTAAACCAGGGCCAAGGAGAGACCCAGTACTTC.

The CDR3 loop reads CASSYAPQGREEKLFF. The CDR3 region has the DNA TGTGCCAGCAGTTACGCGCCACAGGGAAGGGAGGAAAAACTGTTTTTT. The genes are TRBV6-5 and TRBJ1-4, with D tentatively TRBD1 (6 bases). This CDR3 is built from 16 residues. The germline V gene has CDR1 MNHEY and CDR2 SVGAGI. The V end was cut by 2 bases, the J end by 8 bases, with 18 bases between.

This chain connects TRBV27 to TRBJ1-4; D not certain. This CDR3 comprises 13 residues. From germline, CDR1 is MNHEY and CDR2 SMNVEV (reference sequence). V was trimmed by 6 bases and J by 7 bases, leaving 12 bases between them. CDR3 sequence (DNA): TGTGCCAGCAGAAAGGGCCCGCTTGAAAAACTGTTTTTT. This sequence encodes CASRKGPLEKLFF. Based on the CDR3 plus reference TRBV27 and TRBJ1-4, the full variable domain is EAQVTQNPRYLITVTGKKLTVTCSQNMNHEYMSWYRQDPGLGLRQIYYSMNVEVTDKGDVPEGYKVSRKEKRNFPLILESPSPNQTSLYFCASRKGPLEKLFFGSGTQLSVL.

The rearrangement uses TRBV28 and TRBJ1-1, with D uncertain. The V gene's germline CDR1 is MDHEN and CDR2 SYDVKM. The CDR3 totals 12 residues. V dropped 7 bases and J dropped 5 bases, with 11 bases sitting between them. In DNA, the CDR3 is TGTGCCAGCAATGAGAAGCCAACTGAAGCTTTCTTT. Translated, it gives CASNEKPTEAFF.

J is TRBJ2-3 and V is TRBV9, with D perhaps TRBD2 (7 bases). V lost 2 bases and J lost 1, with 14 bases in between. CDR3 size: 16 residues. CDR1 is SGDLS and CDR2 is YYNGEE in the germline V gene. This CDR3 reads CASSVPGGSGTDTQYF. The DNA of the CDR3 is TGTGCCAGCAGCGTCCCGGGGGGCTCTGGCACAGATACGCAGTATTTT.

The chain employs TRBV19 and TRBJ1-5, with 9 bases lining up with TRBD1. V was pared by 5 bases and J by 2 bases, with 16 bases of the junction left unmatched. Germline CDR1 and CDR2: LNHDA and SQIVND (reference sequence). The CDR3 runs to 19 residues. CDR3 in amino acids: CASSGDREVRDYGNQPQHF. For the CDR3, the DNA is TGTGCCAGTAGTGGGGACAGGGAGGTTCGAGACTATGGCAATCAGCCCCAGCATTTT.

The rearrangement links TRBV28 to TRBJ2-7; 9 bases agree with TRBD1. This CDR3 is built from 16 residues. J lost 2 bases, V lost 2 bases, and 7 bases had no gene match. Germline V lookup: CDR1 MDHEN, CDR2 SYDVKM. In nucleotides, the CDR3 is TGTGCCAGCAGTTTACCACTCGGGACAGGGCCCTACGAGCAGTACTTC. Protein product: CASSLPLGTGPYEQYF.

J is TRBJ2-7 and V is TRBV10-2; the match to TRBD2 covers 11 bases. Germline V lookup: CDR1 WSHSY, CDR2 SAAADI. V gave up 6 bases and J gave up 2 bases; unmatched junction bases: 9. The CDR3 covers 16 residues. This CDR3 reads CASREGLAEAPYEQYF. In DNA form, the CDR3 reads TGCGCCAGCAGGGAGGGACTAGCGGAGGCTCCCTACGAGCAGTACTTC.

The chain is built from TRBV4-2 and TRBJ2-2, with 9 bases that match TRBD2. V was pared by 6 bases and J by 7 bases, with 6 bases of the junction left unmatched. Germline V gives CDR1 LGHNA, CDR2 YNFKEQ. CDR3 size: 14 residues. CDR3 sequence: CASRREGLVGELFF. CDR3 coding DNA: TGTGCCAGCAGGCGGGAGGGCCTAGTCGGGGAGCTGTTTTTT.

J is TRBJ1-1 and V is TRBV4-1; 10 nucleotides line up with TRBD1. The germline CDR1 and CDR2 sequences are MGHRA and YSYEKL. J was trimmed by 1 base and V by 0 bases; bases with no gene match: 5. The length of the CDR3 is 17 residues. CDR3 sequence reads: CASSQEGRTGGNTEAFF. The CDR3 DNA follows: TGCGCCAGCAGCCAAGAAGGCCGGACAGGGGGGAACACTGAAGCTTTCTTT.

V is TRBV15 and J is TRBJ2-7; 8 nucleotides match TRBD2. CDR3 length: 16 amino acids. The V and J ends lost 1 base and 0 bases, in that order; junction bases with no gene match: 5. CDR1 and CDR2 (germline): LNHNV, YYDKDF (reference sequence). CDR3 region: CATSRGLARSSYEQYF. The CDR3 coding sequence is TGTGCCACCAGCAGAGGACTAGCGCGGAGCTCCTACGAGCAGTACTTC.

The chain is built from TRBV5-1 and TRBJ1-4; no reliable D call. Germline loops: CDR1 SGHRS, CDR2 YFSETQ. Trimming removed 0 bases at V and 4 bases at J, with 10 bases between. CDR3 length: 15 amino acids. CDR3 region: CASSLASPFNEKLFF. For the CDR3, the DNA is TGCGCCAGCAGCTTGGCCTCCCCATTTAATGAAAAACTGTTTTTT.

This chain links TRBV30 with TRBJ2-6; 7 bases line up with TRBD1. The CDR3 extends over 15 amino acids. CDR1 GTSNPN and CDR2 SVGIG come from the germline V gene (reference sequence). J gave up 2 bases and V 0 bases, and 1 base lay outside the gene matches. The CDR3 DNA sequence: TGTGCCTGGAGTGTCACAGGGGCTGGGGCCAACGTCCTGACTTTC. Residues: CAWSVTGAGANVLTF.